The subject of this entry is one TCR beta chain. This clone's antigen is unknown. Base qualities are not at hand, and no much larger clone is one base apart. TCRbeta CDR3 regions were amplified from genomic DNA using the immunoSEQ Assay, a bias-controlled multiplex PCR. The published analysis was carried out like this. The number of nucleated cells in each sample was estimated from the amplification of reference gene primers within the assay. Sequence reads were collapsed and filtered to measure the absolute abundance of every unique TCRbeta CDR3 rearrangement. For each sample, productive Simpson clonality was calculated by taking the square root of Simpson's diversity index across productive rearrangements. TCRdb took this table from immuneACCESS and kept in-frame rearrangements with V and J called. Such tables lack part of the clones; where checked against another copy, unresolved V genes explain under half of the gap, and the rest is unexplained. V, J and clone size are those of that table, while D and trimming were read from the DNA. The sample profile shows about 480,000 clones; 70% to 90% of them were found once. Jointly, the top ten make up approximately 1.8% of the sample.

Including the terminal cysteine and phenylalanine, the CDR3 comprises 13 residues. Here the CDR3 DNA is all that survives: 39 bases in frame from base 1. CDR1 WNHNN and CDR2 SYGVQD were looked up in the germline V gene (reference sequence). Trimming at the junction amounts to 8 bases on V and 0 bases on J, and the germline ends lie 11 bases apart. This entry belongs to a study of blood T cell repertoires in COVID-19 (TCRdb year 2020). Concerning the study at large: Samples covering the acute and convalescent phases of COVID-19 were provided by collaborators in the United States, Italy and Spain. The material from the prospective study consisted of cDNA or gDNA derived from T cells, B-cell-depleted T cells, or PBMCs. The dataset comprised deeply sampled blood TCRbeta repertoires from subjects exposed to, actively infected with, or recovered from COVID-19. A freely available public database, intended as a resource for researchers studying the immune response to SARS-CoV-2, is where the repertoires were released. The samples were drawn from two sources: the first 160 participants of the ongoing ImmuneRACE study, and over 1,000 subjects contributed by 6 global collaborators. Nearly every sample came with metadata listing a de-identified subject ID, COVID-19 status, age in years and sex. Where HLA class I and class II types were available, the types were taken from metadata supplied by the sample provider, not from assay-based typing.

Overall results and qualifications from the work: The amount of clinical and demographic metadata varied by source and participant and was provided uncurated.

Enrolling through a virtual design, the prospective study's participants ranged in age from roughly 18 to 95 years and lived across some 23 United States geographic areas. To assign participants to cohorts, the prospective study relied on clinical history that participants themselves reported in a screening survey and a study questionnaire. ImmuneRACE Cohort 3 recovered participants were defined by two consecutive negative NP/OP PCR tests, healthcare professional clearance, or symptom resolution. In the prospective study, mobile phlebotomists collected whole blood, serum and a nasopharyngeal or oropharyngeal swab from each participant. Prospective study participants could optionally give additional blood draws and questionnaires over an approximately two-month period. Blood samples from the prospective study were shipped frozen or at room temperature prior to DNA extraction.

The sequence was collected from a woman aged 35 to 49 who had recovered from COVID-19. This sequence uses TRBV10-1 and TRBJ2-7; TRBD1 might be the D gene, on 5 matching bases. Material: PBMCs or T cells enriched from blood (not recorded which). At the DNA level, the sequence is TGCGCCAGCGGGGCCCCGAACTCCTACGAGCAGTACTTC. This yields the protein CASGAPNSYEQYF.